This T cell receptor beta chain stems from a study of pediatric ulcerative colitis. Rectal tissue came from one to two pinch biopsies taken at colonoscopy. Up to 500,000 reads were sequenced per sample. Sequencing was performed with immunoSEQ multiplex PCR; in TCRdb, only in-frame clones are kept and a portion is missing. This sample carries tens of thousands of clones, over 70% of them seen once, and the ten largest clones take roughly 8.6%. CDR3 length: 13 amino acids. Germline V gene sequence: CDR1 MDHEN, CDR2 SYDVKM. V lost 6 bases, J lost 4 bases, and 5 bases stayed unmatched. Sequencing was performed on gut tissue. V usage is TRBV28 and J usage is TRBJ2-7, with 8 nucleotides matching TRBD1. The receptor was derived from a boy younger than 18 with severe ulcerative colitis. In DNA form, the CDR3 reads TGTGCCAGCAGCCCAGGACAGGGTTACGAGCAGTACTTC. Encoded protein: CASSPGQGYEQYF.